What follows are 10 T cell receptor beta chains derived from one specimen sequenced in a study of T cell clonality in common variable immunodeficiency. TCRdb's table, derived via immunoSEQ multiplex PCR, lists solely in-frame clones and lacks some. This record lists fewer than 60,000 clones, none seen once only, and the top ten clones contain approximately 2.2%. The specimen sequenced was peripheral blood mononuclear cells. The receptors shown here come from a person between 18 and 75 years old in good health.

This clone was detected many times. The read terminates 3 residues ahead of where the CDR3 ends, so the germline J gene completes it. This chain connects TRBV6-4 to TRBJ2-1; D is possibly TRBD2 (5 bases). V shed 2 bases and J shed 0 bases, with 14 bases lying between them. The CDR3 spans 17 residues. Germline CDR1 is MRHNA and CDR2 is SNTAGT. The CDR3 DNA, read in part, is TGTGCCAGCAGTGACCCCACTAGGCAGAGCTCCTACAATGAG. Protein sequence: CASSDPTRQSSYNE. The CDR3, in full, reads CASSDPTRQSSYNEQFF.

In its sample, this clone was seen many times. The sequence runs out 3 residues before the end of the CDR3; the remainder is reconstructed from the germline J gene. V is TRBV2 and J is TRBJ1-5; D remains unclear. V was trimmed by 6 bases and J by 6 bases, leaving 6 bases between them. The germline CDR1 and CDR2 sequences are SNHLY and FYNNEI. This CDR3 comprises 11 residues. The DNA read from the CDR3 is TGTGCCAGCAGGGCGGGTCAGCCC. This encodes CASRAGQP. The complete CDR3 reads CASRAGQPQHF.

In this sample, this clone turned up many times. The CDR3 end lies 3 residues beyond the end of the read and is filled in from the germline J gene. The chain couples TRBV9 to TRBJ1-5; unclear D gene. The germline gives CDR1 SGDLS, CDR2 YYNGEE. This CDR3 has 15 amino acids. The germline V and J ends were trimmed by 0 bases and 7 bases, with 14 bases remaining between them. This chain's CDR3 is CASSVADRSGQPQHF. The DNA read from the CDR3 is TGTGCCAGCAGCGTAGCTGACCGGTCGGGGCAGCCC.

This clone was seen ten or more times. With the read ending 3 residues before the CDR3 end, the germline J gene is used to fill in that end. V usage is TRBV20-1 and J usage is TRBJ1-3, with D possibly being TRBD1 (6 bases). V shed 3 bases and J shed 4 bases, with 13 bases lying between them. CDR1 is DFQATT and CDR2 is SNEGSKA in the germline V gene (reference sequence). The CDR3 is 14 residues long. The CDR3 DNA, read in part, is TGCAGTGCTAGTTTCCAGGGGTCAGGAAACACC. It translates to CSASFQGSGNT. The full CDR3 sequence reads CSASFQGSGNTIYF.

This clone was counted many times. The CDR3 extends 3 residues past the end of the read, so its final part is completed from the germline J gene. In the same sample, other DNA sequences code for this CDR3. This chain joins TRBV20-1 and TRBJ1-4; D gene unclear. Germline V gives CDR1 DFQATT, CDR2 SNEGSKA (reference sequence). With 4 bases removed from V and 8 bases from J, the gap between germline ends came to 11 bases. The CDR3 consists of 12 residues. CDR3 region: CSATYRGEKLFF. The DNA read from the CDR3 is TGCAGTGCTACGTACAGAGGAGAAAAA.

This clone occurred many times. From the germline J gene comes the end of the CDR3, since the read stops 3 residues before it. The chain is built from TRBV2 and TRBJ2-3; D unresolved. Germline V gene sequence: CDR1 SNHLY, CDR2 FYNNEI. V gave up 4 bases and J gave up 0 bases, with 17 bases separating them. The CDR3 is 17 residues long. CDR3 sequence reads: CASSGWAEKTSTDTQYF. CDR3 bases read: TGTGCCAGCAGTGGGTGGGCAGAGAAAACTAGCACAGATACG.

This clone was counted a few times. Read sequence stops 3 residues before the CDR3 end, and the germline J gene provides the missing end. The chain links TRBV2 to TRBJ1-5, with 7 bases that match TRBD1. V shed 1 base and J 6 bases; nucleotides not matched to a gene: 12. Per germline, CDR1 SNHLY and CDR2 FYNNEI. CDR3 size: 17 residues. CDR3: CASSEVRGQVLSQPQHF. CDR3 DNA (partial): TGTGCCAGCAGTGAAGTGAGGGGGCAGGTTCTCAGTCAGCCC.

There are a few counts of this clone. This CDR3 reads CASSPDRERGYTF. The sequenced CDR3 bases are TGTGCCAGCAGCCCCGACAGGGAGCGGGGC. The chain links TRBV2 to TRBJ1-2; the match to TRBD1 covers 7 bases. The read stops 3 residues short of the end of the CDR3; the missing end is completed from the germline J gene. The CDR3 has 13 amino acids. Germline V gene data show CDR1 as SNHLY and CDR2 as FYNNEI.

This clone was recorded many times. The read is 3 residues too short to cover the CDR3 end, so that end is filled in from the germline J gene. V is TRBV20-1 and J is TRBJ2-2; TRBD2 aligns across 10 bases. This CDR3 has 15 residues. The germline V gene has CDR1 DFQATT and CDR2 SNEGSKA (reference sequence). The trim removed 0 bases at V and 4 bases at J, leaving 2 bases unmatched. The CDR3 spells CSARDRTSGTGELFF. The sequenced CDR3 bases are TGCAGTGCTAGAGATCGGACTAGCGGCACCGGGGAG.

This clone occurred many times. Read sequence stops 3 residues before the CDR3 end, and the germline J gene provides the missing end. The chain combines TRBV20-1 with TRBJ2-3, with TRBD2 identical over 10 bases. The germline gives CDR1 DFQATT, CDR2 SNEGSKA (reference sequence). The CDR3 consists of 14 residues. The sequenced CDR3 bases are TGCAGTGCTATAGCCTTAACTAGCGGGGAGACG. It yields the protein CSAIALTSGET. The whole CDR3 protein is CSAIALTSGETQYF.